The 28 T cell receptor beta chains given below trace back to one sample, sequenced in a study of Ad26.COV2.S vaccination and SARS-CoV-2 variants. TCRdb keeps only in-frame clones here, not all; method: immunoSEQ multiplex PCR. Of some 340,000 clones in the sample, about 82% were seen once. Sample treatment: around 19 received Ad26.COV2.S at low or high dose, single or two shots; 5 received placebo; per-sample allocation not given. All samples were drawn on day 63, counting from the first vaccine or placebo injection. Sequencing used peripheral blood, obtained in a trial of Ad26.COV2.S vaccine versus placebo. Receptors were obtained from a person between 18 and 59 years old who received the Ad26.COV2.S COVID-19 vaccine or a placebo.

The count of this clone is one. This chain joins TRBV7-8 and TRBJ2-7; 7 nucleotides match TRBD2. This CDR3 is built from 16 residues. Unmatched junction bases numbered 12, after V lost 4 bases and J lost 3 bases. Looked up from germline, CDR1 is SGHVS and CDR2 is FQNEAQ. For the CDR3, the DNA is TGTGCCAGCAGCTCCAGGGTCGCGGGGGATTTCTACGAGCAGTACTTC. Encoded protein: CASSSRVAGDFYEQYF.

This sequence joins TRBV5-1 and TRBJ2-7; TRBD1 matches at 7 bases. V gave up 4 bases and J gave up 2 bases; unmatched junction bases: 9. The CDR3 extends over 15 amino acids. Germline V lookup: CDR1 SGHRS, CDR2 YFSETQ. As DNA, the CDR3 is TGCGCCAGCAGCCCCCGACAGGGAAGGACCTACGAGCAGTACTTC. Encoded protein: CASSPRQGRTYEQYF. The full variable domain, completed using reference TRBV5-1 and TRBJ2-7, is KAGVTQTPRYLIKTRGQQVTLSCSPISGHRSVSWYQQTPGQGLQFLFEYFSETQRNKGNFPGRFSGRQFSNSRSEMNVSTLELGDSALYLCASSPRQGRTYEQYFGPGTRLTVT.

The chain combines TRBV4-1 with TRBJ1-2; D is unclear. This CDR3 region has 16 residues. The V end was cut by 4 bases, the J end by 4 bases, with 19 bases between. Germline V gives CDR1 MGHRA, CDR2 YSYEKL. CDR3 amino acids: CASSPVPGSTSYGYTF. The CDR3 nucleotides read TGCGCCAGCAGCCCCGTCCCGGGCTCCACTTCCTATGGCTACACCTTC.

The chain links TRBV6-1 to TRBJ2-7, with D unresolved. The CDR3 totals 15 residues. CDR1 is MNHNS and CDR2 is SASEGT in the germline V gene. V was pared by 0 bases and J by 0 bases, with 9 bases between. CDR3 sequence (DNA): TGTGCCAGCAGTGAAGCGGAAGGCAGCTCCTACGAGCAGTACTTC. It yields the protein CASSEAEGSSYEQYF.

This clone was observed at least ten times. The genes are TRBV6-6 and TRBJ2-2; D is uncertain. The CDR3 extends over 13 amino acids. V lost 8 bases and J lost 3, with 10 bases in between. The V gene's germline CDR1 is MNHNY and CDR2 SVGAGI (reference sequence). The CDR3 nucleotides are TGTGCCAGCCGCACAAGGGACACCGGGGAGCTGTTTTTT. Its translation is CASRTRDTGELFF.

The chain uses TRBV7-2 and TRBJ2-3; no clear D. Trimming shortened V by 5 bases and J by 3 bases, and 3 bases separated the two germline ends. CDR3 length: 11 amino acids. CDR1 and CDR2 (germline): SGHTA, FQGNSA. The CDR3 DNA reads as TGTGCCAGCAGCCAAACAGATACGCAGTATTTT. Amino acids: CASSQTDTQYF.

This clone was counted once. The chain uses TRBV28 and TRBJ2-3, with 8 bases fitting TRBD2. Germline CDR1 and CDR2: MDHEN and SYDVKM. J lost 2 bases, V lost 4 bases, and 5 bases had no gene match. This CDR3 region has 15 residues. As DNA, the CDR3 is TGTGCCAGCAGTTCCCGGGGGGGCGTCACAGATACGCAGTATTTT. Protein sequence: CASSSRGGVTDTQYF.

This clone was found once. The rearrangement joins TRBV29-1 to TRBJ2-7, with D tentatively TRBD1 (7 bases). Trimming pared 5 bases from V and 1 base from J, leaving 9 bases between. The CDR3 length is 12 residues. Germline values: CDR1 SQVTM, CDR2 ANQGSEA. CDR3 residues: CSVSGGSYEQYF. In DNA form, the CDR3 reads TGCAGCGTTTCAGGGGGGTCCTACGAGCAGTACTTC.

The CDR3 DNA reads TGTGCCAGCAGTAAAAGCGCCCGGAGAGTCTATGGCTACACCTTC. Translation gives CASSKSARRVYGYTF. J is TRBJ1-2 and V is TRBV28, with D unresolved. Germline lookup yields CDR1 MDHEN and CDR2 SYDVKM. Trimming shortened V by 5 bases and J by 4 bases, and 17 bases separated the two germline ends. There are 15 residues in the CDR3.

This sequence joins TRBV27 and TRBJ1-6; D is ambiguous. Germline V gene data show CDR1 as MNHEY and CDR2 as SMNVEV (reference sequence). The CDR3 covers 13 residues. The V and J ends lost 3 bases and 10 bases respectively, with 10 bases between them. The CDR3 is CASSFNHMSPLHF. The DNA for the CDR3 is TGTGCCAGCAGTTTTAACCATATGTCACCCCTCCACTTT.

The rearrangement joins TRBV5-1 to TRBJ1-1; D uncertain. Germline CDR1 SGHRS, CDR2 YFSETQ. Trimming took off 7 bases at V and 4 bases at J, with 14 bases between the two ends. The CDR3 consists of 13 residues. The CDR3 here is CASGSLSGTEAFF. The CDR3, as DNA: TGCGCCAGCGGTTCCCTGAGTGGCACTGAAGCTTTCTTT.

The gene calls are TRBV19 and TRBJ2-7; D possibly corresponds to TRBD1 (5 bases). The CDR3 has 13 residues. Germline CDR1 LNHDA, CDR2 SQIVND (reference sequence). The ends were cut back, 3 bases at V and 6 bases at J, with 12 bases in the middle. CDR3: CASSMVGAGEQYF. In DNA form, the CDR3 reads TGTGCCAGTAGTATGGTAGGGGCCGGCGAGCAGTACTTC.

V usage is TRBV28 and J usage is TRBJ1-2, with D perhaps matching TRBD1 (6 bases). Between the trimmed V and J ends, which lost 4 bases and 7 bases, there was a span of 16 bases. Germline CDR1 reads MDHEN; CDR2 reads SYDVKM. This CDR3 spans 14 amino acids. The CDR3 region has the DNA TGTGCCAGCAGTTGGGGGCAGACAGGCCTTGGCTACACCTTC. Amino acids: CASSWGQTGLGYTF.

This clone was counted between two and nine times. The chain links TRBV27 to TRBJ1-2; perhaps TRBD1 as D (6 bases). CDR3 length: 18 amino acids. Per the germline V gene, CDR1 is MNHEY and CDR2 is SMNVEV (reference sequence). The V gene lost 2 bases and the J gene lost 3 bases, with 22 bases spanning the gap. CDR3 region: CASSLHGQGRLVDYGYTF. For the CDR3, the DNA is TGTGCCAGCAGTTTACATGGGCAGGGGAGGCTAGTGGACTATGGCTACACCTTC.

This clone was detected once. The chain links TRBV5-1 to TRBJ1-6, with TRBD1 matching over 9 bases. Germline V gene sequence: CDR1 SGHRS, CDR2 YFSETQ. The CDR3 spans 17 residues. Unmatched junction bases numbered 8, after V lost 0 bases and J lost 7 bases. The CDR3 is CASSLGAQGASNSPLHF. CDR3 in DNA: TGCGCCAGCAGCTTGGGTGCACAGGGGGCGTCCAATTCACCCCTCCACTTT.

V is TRBV21-1 and J is TRBJ2-3; the table's D call of TRBD2 was not tested on the DNA. TRBV21-1 is reported as a pseudogene. The CDR3 covers 16 residues. The CDR3 region has the DNA TGTGCCAGCAGCAAAATTGGGGGGGAGCATCAAGATACGCAGTATTTT. Its protein product is CASSKIGGEHQDTQYF.

In this sample, this clone turned up a few times. The chain combines TRBV6-6 with TRBJ1-1; D remains ambiguous. Germline lookup yields CDR1 MNHNY and CDR2 SVGAGI (reference sequence). This CDR3 contains 13 residues. V gave up 2 bases and J gave up 1 base, with 5 bases separating them. The CDR3 loop is CASSYAANTEAFF. Written as DNA, the CDR3 is TGTGCCAGCAGTTACGCGGCGAACACTGAAGCTTTCTTT.

In this sample, this clone turned up a few times. This rearrangement joins TRBV28 to TRBJ1-1; D is unresolved. Germline CDR1 reads MDHEN; CDR2 reads SYDVKM. V was shortened by 5 bases and J by 0 bases, with 25 bases between the two germline ends. The CDR3 extends over 19 amino acids. CDR3 bases: TGTGCCAGCAGTGCCAGCACATTCCAGGTCCCCGGGATGAACACTGAAGCTTTCTTT. It translates to CASSASTFQVPGMNTEAFF.

This clone has a handful of counts. The chain carries TRBV5-4 and TRBJ1-6; D remains unclear. V lost 4 bases to trimming and J lost 6 bases, with 17 bases between them. The CDR3 runs 16 residues. CDR1 and CDR2 (germline): SGHNT, YYREEE (reference sequence). The CDR3 loop is CASSRVGMRLNSPLHF. For the CDR3, the DNA is TGTGCCAGCAGCCGGGTAGGGATGCGCCTTAATTCACCCCTCCACTTT.

The gene calls are TRBV11-2 and TRBJ2-1; 8 bases fit TRBD2. The CDR3 spans 15 residues. The germline CDR1 and CDR2 sequences are SGHAT and FQNNGV. V shed 2 bases and J 9 bases; nucleotides not matched to a gene: 9. CDR3 residues: CASSLLGLGDGEQFF. CDR3 DNA sequence: TGTGCCAGCAGCTTATTGGGACTAGGGGATGGTGAGCAGTTCTTC.

The J gene is TRBJ1-6, the V gene TRBV10-3, with D uncertain. Germline V gene data show CDR1 as ENHRY and CDR2 as SYGVKD. Trimming cost V 4 bases and J 7 bases, with 8 bases left between them. This CDR3 contains 13 residues. CDR3 coding DNA: TGTGCCATCAGTGTTACAGCAAATTCACCCCTCCACTTT. This codes for CAISVTANSPLHF.

The rearrangement links TRBV7-2 to TRBJ1-3, with D possibly being TRBD1 (5 bases). Trimming cost V 9 bases and J 0 bases, with 15 bases left between them. The CDR3 is 15 amino acids. CDR1 and CDR2 from the germline V gene are SGHTA and FQGNSA. CDR3 residues: CASSQDYYSGNTIYF. The CDR3 DNA is TGTGCCAGTTCACAGGACTACTACTCTGGAAACACCATATATTTT.

The chain recombines TRBV7-9 with TRBJ1-2, with a tentative D call TRBD1 (5 bases). The V gene lost 3 bases and the J gene lost 7 bases, with 12 bases spanning the gap. CDR3 size: 13 residues. The germline V gene has CDR1 SEHNR and CDR2 FQNEAQ (reference sequence). The CDR3 region has the DNA TGTGCCAGCAGCTTCCCAGGGATCGGTGGCTACACCTTC. This sequence encodes CASSFPGIGGYTF.

The V and J genes are TRBV25-1 and TRBJ1-1, with TRBD1 matching over 7 bases. Trimming cost V 4 bases and J 3 bases; bases outside gene matches: 8. Germline CDR1 and CDR2: MGHDK and SYGVNS. CDR3 length: 15 amino acids. The CDR3 DNA reads TGTGCCAGCAGTGTTCCGACAGGGCGGGACACTGAAGCTTTCTTT. This gives the protein CASSVPTGRDTEAFF.

This chain joins TRBV5-1 and TRBJ2-5; TRBD1 matches 10 bases. V was pared by 0 bases and J by 5 bases, with 4 bases of the junction left unmatched. The CDR3 runs 15 residues. Germline values: CDR1 SGHRS, CDR2 YFSETQ. CDR3 nucleotides: TGCGCCAGCAGCTTGGAGGACAGGGGGTATGAGACCCAGTACTTC. The encoded protein is CASSLEDRGYETQYF.

V and J are TRBV7-2 and TRBJ1-2; D is unresolved. Germline assignment: CDR1 SGHTA and CDR2 FQGNSA. The CDR3 contains 15 residues. Trimming removed 4 bases at V and 4 bases at J, with 16 bases between. Here the CDR3 DNA reads TGTGCCAGCAGCTCTAGATCGGCGGCTATCTATGGCTACACCTTC. As protein: CASSSRSAAIYGYTF.

The gene calls are TRBV29-1 and TRBJ1-1, with 8 bases lining up with TRBD1. The CDR3 is 14 residues long. Trimming cost V 5 bases and J 4 bases; bases outside gene matches: 9. Germline values: CDR1 SQVTM, CDR2 ANQGSEA. CDR3 in DNA: TGCAGCGTTCGTATTACAGGGGGTAGCACTGAAGCTTTCTTT. It codes for CSVRITGGSTEAFF.

V usage is TRBV7-8 and J usage is TRBJ2-5, with D tentatively TRBD2 (5 bases). The CDR3 sequence is 16 residues long. Germline V gene lookup returns CDR1 SGHVS and CDR2 FQNEAQ. The germline V and J ends were trimmed by 7 bases and 4 bases, with 22 bases remaining between them. The CDR3 bases are TGTGCCAGCATCCCACCCCGAAGGCGGACTGGAGAGACCCAGTACTTC. Its translation is CASIPPRRRTGETQYF.